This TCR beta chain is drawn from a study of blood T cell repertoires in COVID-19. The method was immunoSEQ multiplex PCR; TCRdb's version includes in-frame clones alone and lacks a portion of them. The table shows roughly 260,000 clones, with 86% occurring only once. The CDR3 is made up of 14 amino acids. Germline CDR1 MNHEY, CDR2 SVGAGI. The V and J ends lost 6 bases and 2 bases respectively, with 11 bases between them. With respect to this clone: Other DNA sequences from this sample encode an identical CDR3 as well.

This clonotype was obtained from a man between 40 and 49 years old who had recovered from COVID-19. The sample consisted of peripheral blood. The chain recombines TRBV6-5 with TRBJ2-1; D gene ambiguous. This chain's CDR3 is CASSPLGAYNEQFF. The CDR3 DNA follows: TGTGCCAGCAGCCCGCTAGGAGCCTACAATGAGCAGTTCTTC.